This T cell receptor (beta chain) was captured in a study of blood T cell repertoires in COVID-19. Study-level background: Specimens from acute and convalescent COVID-19 originated in the United States, Italy and Spain.

Sequencing was performed with immunoSEQ multiplex PCR; in TCRdb, only in-frame clones are kept and a portion is missing. The sample comprises 95,000 or so clones, 79% of which are singletons, and about a sixth rests with the top ten. Source material: peripheral blood. The clonotype was recovered from a woman older than 75 with active or convalescent COVID-19.

CDR3 DNA sequence: TGTGCCATCAGTGGGGGGCTAGCGGTCGGCGACAATGAGCAGTTCTTC. Its protein is CAISGGLAVGDNEQFF. The chain links TRBV10-3 to TRBJ2-1, with a weak D call TRBD2 (7 bases). Germline V gives CDR1 ENHRY, CDR2 SYGVKD. The V gene lost 4 bases and the J gene lost 5 bases, with 18 bases spanning the gap. The CDR3 covers 16 residues.